These 22 T cell receptor beta chains came from one sample sequenced in a study of T cell repertoires in cytomegalovirus infection. TCRdb reprocessed the reads with MiXCR, giving one entry per CDR3 protein. The data hold roughly 180,000 distinct CDR3 sequences, with roughly 27% observed a single time. The sample comprised PBMCs. The receptors shown here come from a human donor in good health (CMV status not recorded). Some clones in this sample may be carry-over from other donors' samples.

The gene calls are TRBV20-1 and TRBJ2-5, with TRBD1 as a possible D gene (6 bases). CDR3 length: 13 residues. Germline assignment: CDR1 DFQATT and CDR2 SNEGSKA (reference sequence). V shed 4 bases and J shed 3 bases, with 12 bases lying between them. CDR3 amino acids: CSATPTGKETQYF. In DNA form, the CDR3 reads TGCAGTGCTACTCCAACAGGGAAAGAGACCCAGTACTTC.

The sample holds many counts of this clonotype. The chain employs TRBV7-2 and TRBJ1-1, with D possibly being TRBD1 (5 bases). CDR1 SGHTA and CDR2 FQGNSA come from the germline V gene. V lost 3 bases and J 2 bases, leaving 7 bases between the germline ends. This CDR3 has 13 residues. CDR3 DNA sequence: TGTGCCAGCAGCTTTACAGGAAACACTGAAGCTTTCTTT. The encoded protein is CASSFTGNTEAFF.

This clonotype has just a few counts. The CDR3 loop is CSVYEDGSSYEQYF. DNA of the CDR3: TGCAGCGTTTACGAGGACGGGAGCTCCTACGAGCAGTACTTC. The chain links TRBV29-1 to TRBJ2-7; D is possibly TRBD2 (6 bases). V dropped 5 bases and J dropped 0 bases, with 14 bases sitting between them. The CDR3 length is 14 residues. The V gene's germline CDR1 is SQVTM and CDR2 ANQGSEA.

The V and J genes are TRBV7-9 and TRBJ1-5; D gene unclear. The germline V and J ends were trimmed by 1 base and 10 bases, with 14 bases remaining between them. The germline V gene encodes CDR1 SEHNR and CDR2 FQNEAQ (reference sequence). The length of the CDR3 is 14 residues. In DNA, the CDR3 is TGTGCCAGCAGCTTAGACCGGGATTCGGATCCCCAGCATTTT. Encoded protein: CASSLDRDSDPQHF.

The chain recombines TRBV15 with TRBJ2-5; D remains ambiguous. Trimming pared 6 bases from V and 7 bases from J, leaving 15 bases between. CDR3 length equals 13 residues. CDR1 and CDR2 (germline): LNHNV, YYDKDF (reference sequence). The CDR3 DNA is TGTGCCACCAGAGATTCCTTCTCCGGGACCCAGTACTTC. The encoded protein is CATRDSFSGTQYF.

This clonotype was recorded a few times. V and J are TRBV12-3 or TRBV12-4 and TRBJ1-1; 9 bases align to TRBD1. The CDR3 length is 18 residues. V was pared by 6 bases and J by 0 bases, with 14 bases of the junction left unmatched. The DNA for the CDR3 is TGTGCCAGCAGCCACGTGATAGGGACAGGGACTTTGAACACTGAAGCTTTCTTT. Its translation: CASSHVIGTGTLNTEAFF.

This clonotype was detected only a few times. This chain joins TRBV7-3 and TRBJ1-6, with 8 bases fitting TRBD1. The germline V gene has CDR1 SGHTA and CDR2 FQGTGA. The CDR3 loop spans 14 amino acids. The V gene end was trimmed by 4 bases and the J gene end by 10 bases; junction bases not matched to a gene: 6. CDR3 nucleotides: TGTGCCAGCAGCTCGACAGGGGTTGGCTCACCCCTCCACTTT. This gives the protein CASSSTGVGSPLHF.

The V gene is TRBV14, the J gene TRBJ2-1; TRBD2 is a possible D gene (6 bases). CDR3 length: 14 amino acids. Per germline, CDR1 SGHDN and CDR2 FVKESK. Trimming cost V 0 bases and J 6 bases, with 9 bases left between them. Written as DNA, the CDR3 is TGTGCCAGCAGCCAAGATTCCGGGGGCAATGAGCAGTTCTTC. Residues: CASSQDSGGNEQFF.

This clonotype has only a few counts. The CDR3 protein is CSVGRGGMNTEAFF. CDR3 sequence (DNA): TGCAGCGTTGGAAGGGGGGGGATGAACACTGAAGCTTTCTTT. This chain uses TRBV29-1 with TRBJ1-1; D possibly corresponds to TRBD1 (6 bases). The CDR3 runs 14 residues. Germline V lookup: CDR1 SQVTM, CDR2 ANQGSEA. V was pared by 4 bases and J by 0 bases, with 12 bases between. Looking up the rest from reference TRBV29-1 and TRBJ1-1 gives the full variable domain: SAVISQKPSRDICQRGTSLTIQCQVDSQVTMMFWYRQQPGQSLTLIATANQGSEATYESGFVIDKFPISRPNLTFSTLTVSNMSPEDSSIYLCSVGRGGMNTEAFFGQGTRLTVV.

This clonotype was seen ten or more times. The chain carries TRBV7-2 and TRBJ2-7; 10 bases align to TRBD1. From germline, CDR1 is SGHTA and CDR2 FQGNSA. The CDR3 loop spans 16 amino acids. Trimming at V came to 0 bases and at J to 2 bases, leaving 4 bases not matched to a gene. This chain's CDR3 is CASSLAEGTGAYEQYF. As DNA, the CDR3 is TGTGCCAGCAGCTTAGCGGAGGGGACAGGGGCCTACGAGCAGTACTTC. Together with reference TRBV7-2 and TRBJ2-7, the CDR3 gives the full variable domain: GAGVSQSPSNKVTEKGKDVELRCDPISGHTALYWYRQSLGQGLEFLIYFQGNSAPDKSGLPSDRFSAERTGGSVSTLTIQRTQQEDSAVYLCASSLAEGTGAYEQYFGPGTRLTVT.

This clonotype was counted between two and nine times. This chain links TRBV19 with TRBJ1-3, with D tentatively TRBD1 (6 bases). The CDR3 is 19 residues long. Per germline, CDR1 LNHDA and CDR2 SQIVND (reference sequence). Deletions cut 10 bases from V and 2 bases from J, with 30 bases between. The CDR3, as DNA: TGTGCCACCCACGTGAAAACCGGGACACCGGGTCTCCCTGGAAACACCATATATTTT. The encoded protein is CATHVKTGTPGLPGNTIYF.

This clonotype was counted only a few times. V usage is TRBV7-2 and J usage is TRBJ2-5, with TRBD1 as a possible D gene (6 bases). V was pared by 6 bases and J by 4 bases, with 12 bases between. Germline V gene sequence: CDR1 SGHTA, CDR2 FQGNSA. CDR3 length: 13 residues. The CDR3 protein is CASSNLQGETQYF. The DNA for the CDR3 is TGTGCCAGCAGTAACTTACAGGGAGAGACCCAGTACTTC.

Only a few counts were recorded for this clonotype. J is TRBJ1-4 and V is TRBV20-1; D remains unclear. The ends were cut back, 3 bases at V and 8 bases at J, with 16 bases in the middle. Germline assignment: CDR1 DFQATT and CDR2 SNEGSKA (reference sequence). CDR3 length equals 14 residues. CDR3 sequence (DNA): TGCAGTGCTAGTAGTCACAGCAATGGGGAAAAACTGTTTTTT. Translation: CSASSHSNGEKLFF.

The rearrangement uses TRBV19 and TRBJ1-1; D uncertain. V was clipped by 3 bases and J by 2 bases, with 13 bases between them. Germline loops: CDR1 LNHDA, CDR2 SQIVND (reference sequence). CDR3 length: 15 amino acids. The DNA for the CDR3 is TGTGCCAGTAGTATTGGCCAGCTAAAAAACACTGAAGCTTTCTTT. The encoded protein is CASSIGQLKNTEAFF.

The chain is built from TRBV5-6 and TRBJ1-5; D is unclear. Germline assignment: CDR1 SGHDT and CDR2 YYEEEE. CDR3 length: 16 residues. V lost 4 bases and J lost 1, with 15 bases in between. The CDR3 protein is CASSTLGRESNQPQHF. The DNA for the CDR3 is TGTGCCAGCAGCACTCTTGGGCGGGAGAGCAATCAGCCCCAGCATTTT.

This clonotype was seen ten or more times. The J gene is TRBJ2-5, the V gene TRBV11-1, with D unclear. The CDR3 has 12 amino acids. Germline V gene sequence: CDR1 SGHAT, CDR2 FQDESV (reference sequence). V shed 1 base and J shed 5 bases, with 5 bases lying between them. The CDR3 DNA sequence: TGTGCCAGCAGCTTAGTCGGGGAGACCCAGTACTTC. Its protein product is CASSLVGETQYF.

V gene TRBV12-3 or TRBV12-4 combines with J gene TRBJ2-2; a possible D gene is TRBD2 (8 bases). Trimming stripped 5 bases from V and 0 bases from J, with 16 bases between. The CDR3 loop spans 17 amino acids. DNA of the CDR3: TGTGCCAGCAGTCAAAGCGGGGGACAGTCGAACACCGGGGAGCTGTTTTTT. This codes for CASSQSGGQSNTGELFF.

V and J are TRBV29-1 and TRBJ1-1, with no clear D. Germline assignment: CDR1 SQVTM and CDR2 ANQGSEA. The CDR3 runs to 10 residues. Trimming took off 6 bases at V and 0 bases at J, with 2 bases between the two ends. The DNA for the CDR3 is TGCAGCGTCTTGAACACTGAAGCTTTCTTT. Amino acids: CSVLNTEAFF.

The V gene is TRBV12-3 or TRBV12-4, the J gene TRBJ2-2; a weak D match, TRBD2 (7 bases). The CDR3 is made up of 16 amino acids. Trimming cost V 7 bases and J 2 bases, with 17 bases left between them. The CDR3 nucleotides read TGTGCCAGCACCCAGAGGGGGGGCCTCAACACCGGGGAGCTGTTTTTT. Protein: CASTQRGGLNTGELFF.

The chain has TRBV20-1 and TRBJ1-1, with 8 positions matching TRBD1. Per germline, CDR1 DFQATT and CDR2 SNEGSKA (reference sequence). The CDR3 has 12 residues. V was clipped by 2 bases and J by 8 bases; unmatched bases: 4. The DNA for the CDR3 is TGCAGTGCTAGACTCCGGGACAGGGAAGCTTTCTTT. It encodes CSARLRDREAFF.

The CDR3 nucleotides read TGTGCCAGCAGTCTCAAGAGAGAAAAACTGTTTTTT. Amino acid sequence: CASSLKREKLFF. V gene TRBV6-2 or TRBV6-3 combines with J gene TRBJ1-4, with no clear D. Trimming removed 5 bases at V and 8 bases at J, with 9 bases between. Germline CDR1 is MNHEY and CDR2 is SVGEGT. The CDR3 is 12 residues long.

This clonotype was seen repeatedly, ten times or more. The chain carries TRBV7-2 and TRBJ1-3; D might be TRBD1 (5 bases). The CDR3 totals 15 residues. V was clipped by 4 bases and J by 4 bases, with 14 bases between them. Germline loops: CDR1 SGHTA, CDR2 FQGNSA. The CDR3 sequence is CASSSQGRGGNTIYF. The CDR3, as DNA: TGTGCCAGCAGCTCCCAGGGCCGGGGGGGAAACACCATATATTTT.